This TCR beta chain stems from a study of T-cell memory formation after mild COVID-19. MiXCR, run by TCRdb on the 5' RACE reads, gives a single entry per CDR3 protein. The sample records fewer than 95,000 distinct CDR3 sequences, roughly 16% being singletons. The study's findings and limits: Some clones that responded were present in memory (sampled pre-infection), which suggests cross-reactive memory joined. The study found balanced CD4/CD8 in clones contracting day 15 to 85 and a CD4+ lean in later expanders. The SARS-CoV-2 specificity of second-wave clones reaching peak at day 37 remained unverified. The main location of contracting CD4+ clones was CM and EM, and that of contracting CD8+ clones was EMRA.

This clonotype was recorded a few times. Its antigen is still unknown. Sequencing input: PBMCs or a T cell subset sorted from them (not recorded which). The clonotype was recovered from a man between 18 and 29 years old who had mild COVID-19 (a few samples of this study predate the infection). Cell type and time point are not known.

This CDR3 is CASSQDTGGSYNEQFF. The CDR3 nucleotides are TGTGCCAGCAGCCAAGATACGGGGGGGTCTTACAATGAGCAGTTCTTC. This chain uses TRBV5-6 with TRBJ2-1, with TRBD2 identical over 8 bases. V was clipped by 4 bases and J by 4 bases; unmatched bases: 10. The CDR3 runs to 16 residues. Germline values: CDR1 SGHDT, CDR2 YYEEEE.